This T cell receptor (beta chain) comes out of a study of cytomegalovirus exposure and HLA in healthy donors. CDR3 length equals 15 residues. Germline V CDR1 and CDR2: SGHDT, YYEEEE. The V and J ends lost 1 base and 4 bases respectively, with 14 bases between them. 60 Vbeta and 13 Jbeta primers were used in PCR. This table comes from immunoSEQ multiplex PCR, and its TCRdb copy is limited to in-frame clones, with some not included. The repertoire has around 200,000 clones, around 80% of them found once; the top ten carry about 1.8%. Specimen: PBMCs. The genes are TRBV5-6 and TRBJ1-2, with unresolved D. This TCR derives from a man aged 45-65 years in good health and CMV-seronegative. The CDR3 here is CASSLTGGPAYGYTF. CDR3 DNA sequence: TGTGCCAGCAGCTTGACGGGAGGGCCTGCCTATGGCTACACCTTC.